Listed below are T cell receptor beta chains from one sample, sequenced in a study of PD-L1 blockade in urothelial cancer. Sequencing was performed with immunoSEQ multiplex PCR; in TCRdb, only in-frame clones are kept and a portion is missing. Among 30,000 to 45,000 clones listed, roughly 80% were seen once. The material was PBMCs, obtained around atezolizumab (anti-PD-L1) treatment. The receptors were sampled from a middle-aged man with urothelial cancer. Both conserved end residues are part of each CDR3.

CDR3 protein	V gene	J gene
CASSPLTENTEAFF	TRBV18	TRBJ1-1
CASSSDRAATGELFF	TRBV2	TRBJ2-2
CASSDRVLTFSGANVLTF	TRBV27	TRBJ2-6
CASSETGGTDTQYF	TRBV2	TRBJ2-3
CASSPRGGPSSYEQYF	TRBV14	TRBJ2-7
CASSQDTDSNYYNEQFF	TRBV4-1	TRBJ2-1
CASSRGEATEAFF	TRBV10-2	TRBJ1-1
CATSRERNQPQHF	TRBV15	TRBJ1-5
CASTRGGRAETQYF	TRBV7-2	TRBJ2-5
CASSAPGQGAGETQYF	TRBV9	TRBJ2-5
CASTPPGLENTGELFF	TRBV7-9	TRBJ2-2
CASSQLLNYGYTF	TRBV4-3	TRBJ1-2
CASRLAGVQEQFF	TRBV5-1	TRBJ2-1
CASTRRAVMFF	TRBV28	TRBJ1-4
CATASGNQETQYF	TRBV19	TRBJ2-5
CASSFTGGPETQYF	TRBV28	TRBJ2-5